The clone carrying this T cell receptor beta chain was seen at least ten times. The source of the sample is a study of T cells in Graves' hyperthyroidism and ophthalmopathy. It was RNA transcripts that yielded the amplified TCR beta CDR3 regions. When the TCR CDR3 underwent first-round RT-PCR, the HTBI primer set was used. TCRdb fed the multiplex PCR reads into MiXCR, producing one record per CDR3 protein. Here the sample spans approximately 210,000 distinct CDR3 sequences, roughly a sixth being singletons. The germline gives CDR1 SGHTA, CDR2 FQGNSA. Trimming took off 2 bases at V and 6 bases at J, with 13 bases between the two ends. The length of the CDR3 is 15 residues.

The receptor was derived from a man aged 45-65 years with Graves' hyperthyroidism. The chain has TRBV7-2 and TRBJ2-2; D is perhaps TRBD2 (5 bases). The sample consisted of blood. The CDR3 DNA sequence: TGTGCCAGCAGCTTAACCACTAGTTTTCCCGGGGAGCTGTTTTTT. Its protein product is CASSLTTSFPGELFF. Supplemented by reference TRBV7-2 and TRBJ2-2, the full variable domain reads GAGVSQSPSNKVTEKGKDVELRCDPISGHTALYWYRQSLGQGLEFLIYFQGNSAPDKSGLPSDRFSAERTGGSVSTLTIQRTQQEDSAVYLCASSLTTSFPGELFFGEGSRLTVL.